Below, one T cell receptor (beta chain) is given with its context. Its antigen is currently unknown. This record belongs to a study of T cells in Graves' hyperthyroidism and ophthalmopathy. Researchers amplified the TCR beta CDR3 regions from RNA transcripts. HTBI primers drove first-round RT-PCR of the TCR CDR3. TCRdb independently ran MiXCR on the multiplex PCR reads; one entry per CDR3 protein. The table lists around 490,000 distinct CDR3 sequences, 15% to 20% of them singletons. This CDR3 comprises 15 residues. The germline V gene encodes CDR1 SGHTA and CDR2 FQGNSA. The germline V and J ends were trimmed by 5 bases and 4 bases, with 15 bases remaining between them. Study conclusions and caveats: Most thyroid clonotypes that were expanded above 0.001 also turned up in blood. It was a median roughly six months before onset that the model predicted ophthalmopathy.

Ophthalmopathy cases met thresholds of Clinical Activity Score at least 3, NOSPECS grade at least 4 and duration under 3 months. The diagnostic basis comprised clinical symptoms, serum thyroxine and TRAb, thyroid ultrasound and orbital computed tomography. Source material: blood. This receptor was taken from a man aged 40-49 years with Graves' ophthalmopathy. The J gene is TRBJ2-1, the V gene TRBV7-2; no clear D gene. The CDR3 spells CASSHGVALYNEQFF. The CDR3 bases are TGTGCCAGCAGCCATGGGGTAGCACTATACAATGAGCAGTTCTTC.